These T cell receptor beta chains were read from a single sample in a study of blood T cells in healthy people across ages. One entry per CDR3 protein results from TCRdb running MiXCR on the 5' RACE reads. The sample holds around 1,600,000 distinct CDR3 sequences, about 45% seen once. Sequencing used blood. The receptors here all came from a woman aged 18-35 years in good health. Both conserved end residues are part of each CDR3. A D gene is named only where the DNA matches it firmly. Clone sizes are given selectively: once, few, many, or a class where the clone is expanded.

size,V,length,J,D,DNA,CDR3
few,TRBV6-1,17,TRBJ1-5,NA,TGTGCCAGCAGTGAAGGAGTAGGGTCGGGGAGCAATCAGCCCCAGCATTTT,CASSEGVGSGSNQPQHF
NA,TRBV27,15,TRBJ2-7,TRBD2,TGTGCCAGCAGTTTCATACTAGCGGAACGGTACGAGCAGTACTTC,CASSFILAERYEQYF
few,TRBV27,14,TRBJ2-1,NA,TGTGCCAGCAGTTTATTGCTAGCCTACAATGAGCAGTTCTTC,CASSLLLAYNEQFF
few,TRBV11-2,13,TRBJ2-1,NA,TGTGCCAGCAGCCTCCACCCGGGCAATGAGCAGTTCTTC,CASSLHPGNEQFF
NA,TRBV4-2,15,TRBJ2-2,NA,TGTGCCAGCAGCGAACAGAGGCAGAACACCGGGGAGCTGTTTTTT,CASSEQRQNTGELFF
few,TRBV6-6,15,TRBJ2-1,NA,TGTGCCAGCAGTTACCCCCTAACTGTGGGCGATGAGCAGTTCTTC,CASSYPLTVGDEQFF
NA,TRBV12-3/TRBV12-4,16,TRBJ2-3,NA,TGTGCCAGCAGTTTAGATGACGTCCGATTCACAGATACGCAGTATTTT,CASSLDDVRFTDTQYF
NA,TRBV28,18,TRBJ2-2,NA,TGTGCCAGCAGTTTTGTCCCCCCATCGGGGTCGGGCACCGGGGAGCTGTTTTTT,CASSFVPPSGSGTGELFF
NA,TRBV27,16,TRBJ2-7,TRBD2,TGTGCCAGCAGTTTACCCCTAGCGGGAATCTACAATGAGCAGTACTTC,CASSLPLAGIYNEQYF
few,TRBV6-2/TRBV6-3,15,TRBJ2-3,TRBD1,TGTGCCAGCAGATGGGACAGGGAATCGGCGGATACGCAGTATTTT,CASRWDRESADTQYF
NA,TRBV12-3/TRBV12-4,17,TRBJ2-2,NA,TGTGCCAGCAGTTTAGGCACCGGGACCTCTAACACCGGGGAGCTGTTTTTT,CASSLGTGTSNTGELFF
NA,TRBV7-2,17,TRBJ1-2,TRBD1,TGTGCCAGCAGCTATAAAACAGGGGGATTCTTTTACTATGGCTACACCTTC,CASSYKTGGFFYYGYTF
few,TRBV4-2,17,TRBJ2-1,TRBD1,TGTGCCAGCAGCCAAGAGCCGTCACAGGGGAGCCGTAATGAGCAGTTCTTC,CASSQEPSQGSRNEQFF
NA,TRBV7-8,19,TRBJ2-1,TRBD2,TGTGCCAGCAGCCGCATAAACCGACTAGCGGGGGGCTCCTACAATGAGCAGTTCTTC,CASSRINRLAGGSYNEQFF
NA,TRBV4-1,16,TRBJ2-3,TRBD2,TGCGCCAGCAGCCTGCGGGGCGGGAGGGGGCCAGATACGCAGTATTTT,CASSLRGGRGPDTQYF
few,TRBV6-2/TRBV6-3,14,TRBJ2-1,NA,TGTGCCAGCAGTTACGCGGGGCAGCACAATGAGCAGTTCTTC,CASSYAGQHNEQFF
NA,TRBV12-3/TRBV12-4,15,TRBJ2-1,TRBD2,TGTGCCAGCAGCTCCAGGCGGGAGGTCTACCATGAGCAGTTCTTC,CASSSRREVYHEQFF
few,TRBV2,13,TRBJ2-1,NA,TGTGCCAGCGACGAAGGGATCCACAATGAGCAGTTCTTC,CASDEGIHNEQFF
NA,TRBV10-3,13,TRBJ2-7,TRBD2,TGTGCCATCAGTGCAGCGGGAGGGTACGAGCAGTACTTC,CAISAAGGYEQYF
once,TRBV6-6,16,TRBJ1-6,NA,TGTGCCAGCAATGGACCGATAAACTCCTATAATTCACCCCTCCACTTT,CASNGPINSYNSPLHF
few,TRBV27,12,TRBJ2-7,NA,TGTGCCAGCAGGGACACCCTTGGTGAGCAGTACTTC,CASRDTLGEQYF
once,TRBV2,17,TRBJ1-1,TRBD1,TGTGCCAGCAGTGAACTGGACAGGGGGCGGTGGAACACTGAAGCTTTCTTT,CASSELDRGRWNTEAFF
NA,TRBV11-1,17,TRBJ2-3,NA,TGTGCCAGCAGCTTAGCTAGCGGACTCGCGGGACCAGATACGCAGTATTTT,CASSLASGLAGPDTQYF
few,TRBV10-3,15,TRBJ2-3,NA,TGTGCCATCAGGGATATTTCTCCTAGCACAGATACGCAGTATTTT,CAIRDISPSTDTQYF
few,TRBV7-2,14,TRBJ2-4,NA,TGTGCCAGCAGCCCGTCCGCCACCAAAAACATTCAGTACTTC,CASSPSATKNIQYF
NA,TRBV5-1,14,TRBJ2-7,NA,TGCGCCAGCAGCTTGGTTCAGGAGGCCTACGGGCAGTACTTC,CASSLVQEAYGQYF
NA,TRBV7-8,15,TRBJ2-2,NA,TGTGCCAGCAGCTTAGTGGACAGTGACACCGGGGAGCTGTTTTTT,CASSLVDSDTGELFF
NA,TRBV19,16,TRBJ1-5,NA,TGTGCCAGTAGTATTTCTTGGGGTGGAAGCATTCAGCCCCAGCATTTT,CASSISWGGSIQPQHF
NA,TRBV5-1,15,TRBJ2-5,TRBD1,TGCGCCAGCAGAGCAGGGGACAGGTTTCTTGAGACCCAGTACTTC,CASRAGDRFLETQYF
NA,TRBV20-1,12,TRBJ2-7,NA,TGCAGTATGGTTAGGTCATCCTACGAGCAGTACTTC,CSMVRSSYEQYF
NA,TRBV9,17,TRBJ2-5,NA,TGTACCAGCAGCGTGGGAGGGACAACCTGGTCCCAAGAGACCCAGTACTTC,CTSSVGGTTWSQETQYF
NA,TRBV20-1,13,TRBJ2-2,NA,TGCAGTGCTAGAGGATCCGGGGGCGGGGAGCTGTTTTTT,CSARGSGGGELFF
NA,TRBV6-5,14,TRBJ1-5,NA,TGTGCCAGTTCGGGACCTGAGAGCAATCAGCCCCAGCATTTT,CASSGPESNQPQHF
NA,TRBV4-3,15,TRBJ2-5,NA,TGCGCCAGCAGCCAGGGGGCCCTGAAAGGAGAGACCCAGTACTTC,CASSQGALKGETQYF
NA,TRBV11-2,21,TRBJ1-5,NA,TGTGCCAGCAGCTTAGATCGGGTCGGACAGTCCCCAACATATAGCAATCAGCCCCAGCATTTT,CASSLDRVGQSPTYSNQPQHF
NA,TRBV20-1,14,TRBJ2-7,TRBD2,TGCAGTGCGATACCTAGCGGGAGGGCCCCCGAGCAGTACTTC,CSAIPSGRAPEQYF
few,TRBV6-5,13,TRBJ1-2,NA,TGTGCCAGCAGTTACGACAACGGCTATGGCTACACCTTC,CASSYDNGYGYTF